This passage covers 21 T cell receptor beta chains from one sample sequenced in a study of identical twins. TCRdb itself ran the 5' RACE reads through MiXCR, one entry per CDR3 protein. The sample lists 550,000 to 800,000 distinct CDR3 sequences, roughly 7.1% occurring once. The sample was also reused in another study, on yellow fever vaccine responses in identical twins.

The sequenced sample was PBMCs. These TCRs come from a woman younger than 30 in good health.

A few counts support this clonotype. This chain links TRBV19 with TRBJ2-1, with 8 bases identical to TRBD1. From germline, CDR1 is LNHDA and CDR2 SQIVND (reference sequence). The CDR3 has 15 amino acids. With V trimmed by 7 bases and J by 7 bases, 12 bases remained unmatched. DNA for the CDR3: TGTGCCAGTAATCCAGGGGGCGGGTGGGCGAATGAGCAGTTCTTC. Its translation is CASNPGGGWANEQFF.

V gene TRBV5-1 combines with J gene TRBJ1-1; possible D gene TRBD1, 6 bases. The germline gives CDR1 SGHRS, CDR2 YFSETQ. The CDR3 has 14 amino acids. The germline V and J ends were trimmed by 3 bases and 7 bases, with 16 bases remaining between them. The CDR3 DNA reads TGCGCCAGCAGCTCCGGAGGGGGGCGCGGTGAAGCTTTCTTT. Protein: CASSSGGGRGEAFF.

This clonotype was recorded a few times. A junction boundary mismatches the germline segment, possibly from a read error. The chain has TRBV2 and TRBJ2-2, with 9 bases matching TRBD1. Germline values: CDR1 SNHLY, CDR2 FYNNEI. The CDR3 has 15 amino acids. CDR3 bases: TGTGCCAGCAGAACCGGGACAGGGAACGCCGGGGAGCTGTTTTTT. Translated, it gives CASRTGTGNAGELFF.

This chain joins TRBV20-1 and TRBJ1-1; the match to TRBD1 covers 9 bases. This CDR3 has 14 residues. Germline values: CDR1 DFQATT, CDR2 SNEGSKA (reference sequence). Germline trimming cut 4 bases from V and 1 base from J; bases unmatched to any gene: 4. The CDR3 region is CSAKTGGPNTEAFF. The CDR3 coding sequence is TGCAGTGCTAAGACAGGGGGTCCGAACACTGAAGCTTTCTTT.

This clonotype was detected ten times or more. The chain joins TRBV4-2 to TRBJ2-1; the D gene could be TRBD1 or TRBD2 (5 bases each). Per the germline V gene, CDR1 is LGHNA and CDR2 is YNFKEQ. The length of the CDR3 is 14 residues. V gave up 0 bases and J gave up 7 bases, with 10 bases separating them. CDR3 loop: CASSQEGPGNEQFF. CDR3 nucleotide sequence: TGTGCCAGCAGCCAAGAGGGACCCGGGAATGAGCAGTTCTTC.

This clonotype was recorded at least ten times. This chain joins TRBV9 and TRBJ2-2; 11 bases fit TRBD1. The germline CDR1 and CDR2 sequences are SGDLS and YYNGEE. The ends lost 4 bases at V and 2 bases at J; junction bases unmatched: 10. The CDR3 runs 18 residues. CDR3 in amino acids: CASSLFRTGGSNTGELFF. CDR3 DNA: TGTGCCAGCAGCCTCTTTCGGACAGGGGGCAGTAACACCGGGGAGCTGTTTTTT.

The chain has TRBV20-1 and TRBJ2-7, with 9 bases matching TRBD2. The germline CDR1 and CDR2 sequences are DFQATT and SNEGSKA (reference sequence). The CDR3 length is 15 residues. The junction had 9 bases not matched to a gene; V was cut back by 6 bases and J by 0 bases. CDR3 nucleotides: TGCAGTGCATCATCTAGCGGGGAGAGCTCCTACGAGCAGTACTTC. This gives the protein CSASSSGESSYEQYF.

This clonotype was seen more than once but under ten times. Here the CDR3 reads CASSETAAWVAGGAYTQYF. The CDR3 region has the DNA TGTGCCAGCAGTGAAACGGCAGCCTGGGTAGCGGGGGGGGCATATACGCAGTATTTT. The gene calls are TRBV6-1 and TRBJ2-3, with TRBD2 identical over 11 bases. The CDR3 is made up of 19 amino acids. V gave up 2 bases and J gave up 7 bases; unmatched junction bases: 17. Germline CDR1 and CDR2: MNHNS and SASEGT.

The CDR3 nucleotides are TGTGCCAGCAGTGGGGGACAGGTCCTCACTGAAGCTTTCTTT. It yields the protein CASSGGQVLTEAFF. This chain uses TRBV27 with TRBJ1-1, with 8 bases matching TRBD1. Germline CDR1 is MNHEY and CDR2 is SMNVEV (reference sequence). The CDR3 runs to 14 residues. The ends lost 5 bases at V and 4 bases at J; junction bases unmatched: 6.

Only a few counts were recorded for this clonotype. This sequence joins TRBV2 and TRBJ1-3; no clear D. The CDR3 has 13 amino acids. Germline V CDR1 and CDR2: SNHLY, FYNNEI. The V end lost 7 bases, the J end lost 0 bases, and 7 bases lay between the germline ends. The CDR3 spells CASNPDSGNTIYF. The CDR3 DNA is TGTGCCAGCAACCCGGACTCTGGAAACACCATATATTTT. The whole variable domain, remainder taken from reference TRBV2 and TRBJ1-3, is EPEVTQTPSHQVTQMGQEVILRCVPISNHLYFYWYRQILGQKVEFLVSFYNNEISEKSEIFDDQFSVERPDGSNFTLKIRSTKLEDSAMYFCASNPDSGNTIYFGEGSWLTVV.

The rearrangement uses TRBV19 and TRBJ1-1; unclear D gene. V was shortened by 0 bases and J by 7 bases, with 15 bases between the two germline ends. This CDR3 comprises 15 residues. In germline, CDR1 is LNHDA, CDR2 SQIVND (reference sequence). As DNA, the CDR3 is TGTGCCAGTAGTATAGATTCGCTCCATTCAAGTGAAGCTTTCTTT. It yields the protein CASSIDSLHSSEAFF.

This clonotype was seen repeatedly, ten times or more. The V call is TRBV12-3 or TRBV12-4, the J call TRBJ1-5; a possible D gene is TRBD1 (5 bases). There are 17 residues in the CDR3. V was cut by 1 base and J by 1 base, with 14 bases left in between. The DNA of the CDR3 is TGTGCCAGCAGTTTAGGGTTAAGGGGCAGGAGCAATCAGCCCCAGCATTTT. Residues: CASSLGLRGRSNQPQHF.

The chain recombines TRBV20-1 with TRBJ2-7, with a possible D match to TRBD1 (5 bases). The CDR3 runs to 15 residues. The V end lost 3 bases, the J end lost 7 bases, and 22 bases lay between the germline ends. Germline V gene sequence: CDR1 DFQATT, CDR2 SNEGSKA (reference sequence). The CDR3 sequence is CSARGPPDKPREQYF. The CDR3 DNA is TGCAGTGCTAGGGGGCCCCCGGACAAGCCTAGGGAGCAGTACTTC.

This clonotype was seen a handful of times. The chain has TRBV9 and TRBJ2-2; D uncertain. V was clipped by 0 bases and J by 6 bases, with 12 bases between them. CDR3 length: 15 residues. The germline gives CDR1 SGDLS, CDR2 YYNGEE. For the CDR3, the DNA is TGTGCCAGCAGCGTAGTTCAAGAGGTACCCGGGGAGCTGTTTTTT. This translates into CASSVVQEVPGELFF.

Only a few counts were recorded for this clonotype. V gene TRBV28 combines with J gene TRBJ2-2; perhaps TRBD1 as D (5 bases). V lost 6 bases to trimming and J lost 5 bases, with 16 bases between them. Per the germline V gene, CDR1 is MDHEN and CDR2 is SYDVKM. This CDR3 has 15 amino acids. The CDR3 loop reads CASSPRQPRTGELFF. The CDR3 nucleotides are TGTGCCAGCAGCCCGAGACAGCCCCGAACCGGGGAGCTGTTTTTT.

The chain links TRBV11-2 to TRBJ2-5; no firm D call. The CDR3 extends over 13 amino acids. CDR1 and CDR2 (germline): SGHAT, FQNNGV. V was cut by 2 bases and J by 4 bases, with 8 bases left in between. The CDR3 here is CASSLYMAETQYF. DNA for the CDR3: TGTGCCAGCAGCTTATACATGGCAGAGACCCAGTACTTC.

This clonotype was seen a handful of times. The rearrangement links TRBV28 to TRBJ2-1, with D possibly matching TRBD2 (6 bases). Trimming shortened V by 5 bases and J by 4 bases, and 15 bases separated the two germline ends. This CDR3 has 15 residues. Germline V CDR1 and CDR2: MDHEN, SYDVKM. The CDR3 DNA is TGTGCCAGCAGTACCCGCCAGCGGGTTTACAATGAGCAGTTCTTC. It specifies CASSTRQRVYNEQFF. The variable domain in full, completed from reference TRBV28 and TRBJ2-1, reads DVKVTQSSRYLVKRTGEKVFLECVQDMDHENMFWYRQDPGLGLRLIYFSYDVKMKEKGDIPEGYSVSREKKERFSLILESASTNQTSMYLCASSTRQRVYNEQFFGPGTRLTVL.

This clonotype was detected ten times or more. The chain couples TRBV10-2 to TRBJ1-4; D uncertain. The CDR3 extends over 15 amino acids. Germline V gives CDR1 WSHSY, CDR2 SAAADI. V lost 2 bases and J 6 bases, leaving 13 bases between the germline ends. In nucleotides, the CDR3 is TGCGCCAGCAGTGAGGGGCCCGGATCCGATGAAAAACTGTTTTTT. Protein product: CASSEGPGSDEKLFF.

This chain joins TRBV5-6 and TRBJ2-7, with 11 nucleotides matching TRBD2. The CDR3 sequence is 17 residues long. Trimming cost V 3 bases and J 3 bases; bases outside gene matches: 11. Germline CDR1 and CDR2: SGHDT and YYEEEE. DNA of the CDR3: TGTGCCAGCAGCTCGACCCCTTATAGCGGGGGGGTCTACGAGCAGTACGTC. Amino acid sequence: CASSSTPYSGGVYEQYV.

This clonotype was observed at least ten times. The CDR3 nucleotides are TGCAGTGCTACCAGGCAGGGAGAGAGTGAGCAGTTCTTC. It translates to CSATRQGESEQFF. The V call is TRBV20-1, the J call TRBJ2-1; the D call may be TRBD1 or TRBD2 (5 bases each). The CDR3 is 13 residues long. Looked up from germline, CDR1 is DFQATT and CDR2 is SNEGSKA (reference sequence). Between the trimmed V and J ends, which lost 4 bases and 9 bases, there was a span of 16 bases.

This clonotype was seen at least ten times. The V call is TRBV5-1, the J call TRBJ2-1; D gene unclear. This CDR3 is built from 16 residues. Germline V gene data show CDR1 as SGHRS and CDR2 as YFSETQ. V was clipped by 0 bases and J by 5 bases, with 15 bases between them. The CDR3 region is CASSLARPSINNEQFF. The CDR3, as DNA: TGCGCCAGCAGCTTGGCGAGACCCAGCATCAACAATGAGCAGTTCTTC.